Presented here are 30 T cell receptor beta chains from one specimen sequenced in a study of T cell responses to AZD1222 COVID-19 vaccine. TCRdb's table, derived via immunoSEQ multiplex PCR, lists solely in-frame clones and lacks some. The sample yields under 150,000 clones, 80% to 90% seen once. The input for sequencing was peripheral blood, taken 28 days after the second AZD1222 dose. Receptor source: an adult who received the AZD1222 COVID-19 vaccine.

The V and J genes are TRBV5-1 and TRBJ2-7; D is perhaps TRBD2 (6 bases). The germline V gene has CDR1 SGHRS and CDR2 YFSETQ. Between the trimmed V and J ends, which lost 2 bases and 4 bases, there was a span of 25 bases. The CDR3 is 18 amino acids. The chain's CDR3 is CASSLRQSAFGRVYEQYF. CDR3 coding DNA: TGCGCCAGCAGCTTACGGCAGTCCGCCTTCGGGAGAGTTTACGAGCAGTACTTC.

This chain joins TRBV3-1 (or the pseudogene TRBV3-2) and TRBJ1-5, with D perhaps TRBD1 (5 bases). V lost 0 bases, J lost 2 bases, and 17 bases lay in between. CDR1 and CDR2 (germline): LGHDT, YNNKEL (reference sequence). This CDR3 region has 18 residues. The CDR3 loop is CASSQDRHSVGGNQPQHF. CDR3 in DNA: TGTGCCAGCAGCCAAGACCGACACTCGGTGGGGGGCAATCAGCCCCAGCATTTT.

The chain couples TRBV15 to TRBJ1-4, with 7 nucleotides matching TRBD1. Germline assignment: CDR1 LNHNV and CDR2 YYDKDF (reference sequence). Trimming removed 3 bases from V and 3 bases from J; junction bases left unmatched: 7. The CDR3 runs 16 residues. CDR3 DNA sequence: TGTGCCACCAGCAGTGAAAGGGACAGAGCTAATGAAAAACTGTTTTTT. Translating gives CATSSERDRANEKLFF.

The V gene is TRBV2, the J gene TRBJ1-1; 7 bases fit TRBD1. The CDR3 covers 14 residues. The germline V gene encodes CDR1 SNHLY and CDR2 FYNNEI. V lost 6 bases to trimming and J lost 1 base; unmatched junction nucleotides: 5. Written as DNA, the CDR3 is TGTGCCAGCAGGGCCGGGACAGAGAACACTGAAGCTTTCTTT. Its translation is CASRAGTENTEAFF.

This clone turned up a few times. The chain carries TRBV5-1 and TRBJ2-2, with D perhaps given as TRBD1 or TRBD2 (5 bases each). The CDR3 totals 15 residues. The V end was cut by 7 bases, the J end by 0 bases, with 13 bases between. Germline CDR1 is SGHRS and CDR2 is YFSETQ. This CDR3 is CASDGDQANTGELFF. CDR3 in DNA: TGCGCCAGCGACGGGGACCAAGCGAACACCGGGGAGCTGTTTTTT.

The rearrangement uses TRBV18 and TRBJ1-3; no clear D gene. Per germline, CDR1 KGHSH and CDR2 LQKENI. This CDR3 has 15 residues. Trimming left V 2 bases short and J 0 bases short, with 8 bases between. The CDR3 protein is CASSPNKNSGNTIYF. Written as DNA, the CDR3 is TGTGCCAGCTCACCAAACAAGAACTCTGGAAACACCATATATTTT.

This sequence joins TRBV19 and TRBJ1-5, with D hard to call. This CDR3 spans 13 amino acids. V lost 6 bases and J lost 7, with 13 bases in between. Germline loops: CDR1 LNHDA, CDR2 SQIVND (reference sequence). The DNA for the CDR3 is TGTGCCAGTAGCCCCTTGATAGGACAGCCCCAGCATTTT. Translating it yields CASSPLIGQPQHF.

This clone was seen just once. The chain combines TRBV4-1 with TRBJ2-1, with D maybe TRBD2 (6 bases). V was cut by 0 bases and J by 15 bases, with 18 bases left in between. The germline V gene encodes CDR1 MGHRA and CDR2 YSYEKL. The length of the CDR3 is 14 residues. This chain's CDR3 is CASSQDWGVANRFF. CDR3 nucleotide sequence: TGCGCCAGCAGCCAAGACTGGGGGGTCGCAAATCGGTTCTTC.

This clone was recorded only once. The chain uses TRBV10-3 and TRBJ2-7, with unresolved D. CDR3 length equals 12 residues. Trimming removed 6 bases from V and 4 bases from J, with 10 bases in between. Germline V CDR1 and CDR2: ENHRY, SYGVKD. The CDR3 protein is CAIRTENYEQYF. CDR3 DNA sequence: TGTGCCATCAGAACAGAGAATTACGAGCAGTACTTC.

The rearrangement uses TRBV6-5 and TRBJ1-5, with D possibly TRBD1 on 5 matching bases. Trimming left V 2 bases short and J 6 bases short, with 8 bases between. CDR3 length equals 13 residues. CDR1 and CDR2 from the germline V gene are MNHEY and SVGAGI. CDR3: CASSYRGGQPQHF. The CDR3 nucleotides are TGTGCCAGCAGTTACAGGGGAGGTCAGCCCCAGCATTTT.

This clone was picked up one time. The chain employs TRBV21-1 and TRBJ1-1. TRBV21-1 is classified as a pseudogene. The CDR3 is 11 residues long. The CDR3 reads CASTSCTEAFF. CDR3 DNA: TGTGCCAGCACGAGTTGTACTGAAGCTTTCTTT.

The V and J genes are TRBV5-5 and TRBJ1-5; TRBD1 aligns across 7 bases. CDR1 and CDR2 (germline): SGHKS, YYEKEE (reference sequence). This CDR3 is built from 15 residues. Losses at the gene ends were 4 bases for V and 5 bases for J; bases not matched to a gene: 9. The CDR3 DNA follows: TGTGCCAGCAGCACCGACGGACAGGTACATCAGCCCCAGCATTTT. Its protein is CASSTDGQVHQPQHF.

This clone was recorded once. The CDR3 reads CAWSPAGVNEKLFF. The DNA for the CDR3 is TGTGCCTGGAGTCCGGCAGGGGTTAATGAAAAACTGTTTTTT. The J gene is TRBJ1-4, the V gene TRBV30, with D perhaps TRBD1 (6 bases). V was cut by 2 bases and J by 4 bases, with 11 bases left in between. The CDR3 consists of 14 residues. Germline loops: CDR1 GTSNPN, CDR2 SVGIG (reference sequence).

The CDR3 loop reads CASSSRQAQNEKLFF. CDR3 coding DNA: TGTGCCAGCAGCTCCCGACAGGCCCAGAATGAAAAACTGTTTTTT. The chain employs TRBV7-2 and TRBJ1-4; TRBD1 is a possible D gene (6 bases). The CDR3 has 15 amino acids. Trimming cost V 4 bases and J 5 bases, with 14 bases left between them. Germline V CDR1 and CDR2: SGHTA, FQGNSA.

The CDR3, as DNA: TGTGCCAGCAGGGACAGCCAAGAGACCCAGTACTTC. Encoded protein: CASRDSQETQYF. This sequence joins TRBV2 and TRBJ2-5, with D perhaps TRBD1 (6 bases). The germline CDR1 and CDR2 sequences are SNHLY and FYNNEI. The germline V and J ends were trimmed by 6 bases and 1 base, with 6 bases remaining between them. This CDR3 comprises 12 residues.

The genes are TRBV12-5 and TRBJ1-2; D is unresolved. Trimming removed 6 bases from V and 2 bases from J, with 10 bases in between. The CDR3 runs to 13 residues. Germline-derived CDR1 and CDR2 are LGHNT and FRNRAP. The CDR3 region is CASGPAGNYGYTF. The CDR3 DNA sequence: TGTGCTAGTGGGCCCGCAGGAAACTATGGCTACACCTTC.

This clone came up many times. The rearrangement joins TRBV5-4 to TRBJ1-2; 9 bases map to TRBD1. The CDR3 extends over 15 amino acids. Trimming took 2 bases from V and 4 from J; bases not matched to a gene: 6. CDR1 is SGHNT and CDR2 is YYREEE in the germline V gene (reference sequence). CDR3 sequence: CASSFGQGTLYGYTF. CDR3 in DNA: TGTGCCAGCAGCTTCGGACAGGGGACGCTCTATGGCTACACCTTC.

The V and J genes are TRBV15 and TRBJ1-2; D possibly corresponds to TRBD1 (5 bases). The CDR3 extends over 12 amino acids. Trimming removed 4 bases at V and 2 bases at J, with 5 bases between. Looked up from germline, CDR1 is LNHNV and CDR2 is YYDKDF (reference sequence). CDR3 in amino acids: CATSKGNYGYTF. CDR3 sequence (DNA): TGTGCCACCAGCAAGGGGAACTATGGCTACACCTTC.

This rearrangement joins TRBV3-1 (or the pseudogene TRBV3-2) to TRBJ2-3, with 7 bases identical to TRBD1. The junction had 6 bases not matched to a gene; V was cut back by 4 bases and J by 2 bases. The germline gives CDR1 LGHDT, CDR2 YNNKEL (reference sequence). This CDR3 is built from 15 residues. The CDR3 loop reads CASSRGTAYTDTQYF. DNA for the CDR3: TGTGCCAGCAGCCGGGGGACAGCCTACACAGATACGCAGTATTTT.

The chain has TRBV11-3 and TRBJ1-5; TRBD1 agrees at 7 bases. CDR1 is SGHNT and CDR2 is YENEEA in the germline V gene. Trimming cost V 5 bases and J 1 base; bases outside gene matches: 17. The CDR3 covers 19 residues. The CDR3 loop is CASSPYRGARGISNQPQHF. For the CDR3, the DNA is TGTGCCAGCAGCCCCTACCGCGGCGCCAGGGGGATCAGCAATCAGCCCCAGCATTTT.

The chain couples TRBV5-8 to TRBJ1-1, with D possibly matching TRBD1 (5 bases). V dropped 6 bases and J dropped 3 bases, with 9 bases sitting between them. This CDR3 is 12 amino acids long. The germline V gene encodes CDR1 SGHTS and CDR2 YDEGEE. CDR3: CASTRQYTEAFF. CDR3 coding DNA: TGTGCCAGCACCCGACAGTACACTGAAGCTTTCTTT.

This clone was counted a single time. The chain joins TRBV3-1 (or the pseudogene TRBV3-2) to TRBJ1-1; no clear D gene. This CDR3 has 13 residues. The germline gives CDR1 LGHDT, CDR2 YNNKEL (reference sequence). Trimming removed 1 base at V and 5 bases at J, with 8 bases between. The chain's CDR3 is CASSQGHGTEAFF. DNA of the CDR3: TGTGCCAGCAGCCAAGGGCACGGTACTGAAGCTTTCTTT.

The CDR3 sequence is CASSLDGRPGGGYTF. As DNA, the CDR3 is TGCGCCAGCAGCTTGGATGGCCGACCGGGGGGCGGCTACACCTTC. The gene calls are TRBV5-1 and TRBJ1-2; D is perhaps TRBD1 (6 bases). The germline V and J ends were trimmed by 0 bases and 8 bases, with 17 bases remaining between them. CDR3 length: 15 residues. CDR1 is SGHRS and CDR2 is YFSETQ in the germline V gene.

V is TRBV12-3 or TRBV12-4 and J is TRBJ1-1; D gene uncertain. The CDR3 loop spans 13 amino acids. Trimming took 3 bases from V and 1 from J, leaving 6 bases between them. The CDR3 coding sequence is TGTGCCAGCAGTTTTAGTCAGAACACTGAAGCTTTCTTT. It encodes CASSFSQNTEAFF.

The rearrangement uses TRBV2 and TRBJ2-5; 7 nucleotides match TRBD1. The germline CDR1 and CDR2 sequences are SNHLY and FYNNEI. V trimming: 4 bases; J trimming: 2 bases; junction bases outside the gene matches: 7. The CDR3 is made up of 15 amino acids. The CDR3 sequence: CASSGNLGQQETQYF. CDR3 in DNA: TGTGCCAGCAGTGGCAACCTGGGACAGCAAGAGACCCAGTACTTC.

The V and J genes are TRBV1 and TRBJ1-6. TRBV1 is recorded as a pseudogene. The CDR3 is made up of 18 amino acids. This chain's CDR3 is CTSSQDLEGGSYNSPLHF. The CDR3 DNA reads TGCACCAGCAGCCAAGATCTAGAGGGAGGCTCCTATAATTCACCCCTCCACTTT.

The chain employs TRBV5-1 and TRBJ1-1; D remains unclear. CDR3 length equals 17 residues. The V end lost 2 bases, the J end lost 1 base, and 18 bases lay between the germline ends. Germline CDR1 is SGHRS and CDR2 is YFSETQ. CDR3 coding DNA: TGCGCCAGCAGCTTTGCACAGATAGGCATGGGGAACACTGAAGCTTTCTTT. Encoded protein: CASSFAQIGMGNTEAFF.

The gene calls are TRBV6-6 and TRBJ1-2, with D unresolved. CDR3 length equals 13 residues. CDR1 is MNHNY and CDR2 is SVGAGI in the germline V gene (reference sequence). The ends were cut back, 2 bases at V and 8 bases at J, with 12 bases in the middle. In DNA, the CDR3 is TGTGCCAGCAGTTACCCATTCGACGAAGGCTACACCTTC. It encodes CASSYPFDEGYTF.

The chain has TRBV29-1 and TRBJ2-2; tentatively, D is TRBD2 (5 bases). V was pared by 3 bases and J by 6 bases, with 11 bases between. Germline loops: CDR1 SQVTM, CDR2 ANQGSEA. This CDR3 spans 13 amino acids. CDR3: CSVDRGFAGELFF. CDR3 nucleotide sequence: TGCAGCGTTGACCGAGGGTTCGCCGGGGAGCTGTTTTTT.

The CDR3 sequence is CASSPGLEDTQYF. The CDR3 nucleotides read TGTGCCAGCTCACCGGGACTTGAAGATACGCAGTATTTT. This chain connects TRBV18 to TRBJ2-3, with D possibly matching TRBD2 (6 bases). Trimming shortened V by 3 bases and J by 5 bases, and 9 bases separated the two germline ends. Germline CDR1 is KGHSH and CDR2 is LQKENI. The CDR3 is 13 amino acids.